This entry lists 3 T cell receptor beta chains sequenced from one sample in a study of cytomegalovirus exposure and HLA in healthy donors. The PCR ran on 60 Vbeta and 13 Jbeta primers. TCRdb keeps only in-frame clones here, not all; method: immunoSEQ multiplex PCR. The listing records approximately 120,000 clones. The sequenced sample was PBMCs. These receptors were collected from a man between 40 and 49 years old in good health and CMV-seronegative.

The CDR3: CASSQGQQETQYF. The CDR3 region has the DNA TGTGCCAGCTCACAGGGACAGCAAGAGACCCAGTACTTC. This chain joins TRBV18 and TRBJ2-5; the match to TRBD1 covers 7 bases. Germline lookup yields CDR1 KGHSH and CDR2 LQKENI. The CDR3 is made up of 13 amino acids. V shed 4 bases, J shed 2 bases, and the junction held 1 base outside the gene matches.

V gene TRBV29-1 combines with J gene TRBJ2-4, with 7 positions matching TRBD2. This CDR3 spans 14 amino acids. V gave up 6 bases and J gave up 1 base; unmatched junction bases: 6. Germline V gives CDR1 SQVTM, CDR2 ANQGSEA. The CDR3 loop reads CSVAGVAAKNIQYF. CDR3 coding DNA: TGCAGCGTCGCGGGGGTTGCGGCCAAAAACATTCAGTACTTC.

On this clone: Other DNA sequences within the sample encode an identical CDR3. The chain combines TRBV11-1 with TRBJ2-7; 8 positions agree with TRBD2. The germline V gene has CDR1 SGHAT and CDR2 FQDESV (reference sequence). The V gene end was trimmed by 6 bases and the J gene end by 0 bases; junction bases not matched to a gene: 1. The length of the CDR3 is 13 residues. In nucleotides, the CDR3 is TGTGCCAGCAGAACTAGCGGCTCCTACGAGCAGTACTTC. It encodes CASRTSGSYEQYF.